The 17 T cell receptor beta chains listed next were all sequenced from one sample in a study of blood T cell repertoires in COVID-19. Measured with immunoSEQ multiplex PCR; TCRdb has only the in-frame clones, and not every one. The sample lists 180,000 or so clones; 80% to 90% were seen once. Input material: PBMCs or T cells enriched from blood (not recorded which). These receptors all stem from a woman in her 40s with acute COVID-19.

The CDR3 here is CASPPGQRSSYNSPLHF. The CDR3 DNA follows: TGTGCCAGTCCCCCGGGACAGAGGAGCTCCTATAATTCACCCCTCCACTTT. The chain uses TRBV14 and TRBJ1-6; 7 bases fit TRBD1. The V segment lost 9 bases and the J segment 0 bases; nucleotides outside the gene matches: 11. CDR3 size: 17 residues. Germline V CDR1 and CDR2: SGHDN, FVKESK.

CDR3: CASSDSTSSYEQYF. In DNA, the CDR3 is TGTGCCAGCAGTGATTCTACGAGCTCCTACGAGCAGTACTTC. The rearrangement joins TRBV2 to TRBJ2-7; no definite D call. CDR3 length equals 14 residues. Germline V gene lookup returns CDR1 SNHLY and CDR2 FYNNEI. Trimming took 3 bases from V and 0 from J, leaving 9 bases between them.

This chain links TRBV7-7 with TRBJ2-3, with D perhaps TRBD2 (7 bases). Germline assignment: CDR1 SSHAT and CDR2 FNYEAQ (reference sequence). This CDR3 comprises 15 residues. Trimming removed 1 base at V and 2 bases at J, with 10 bases between. The CDR3 is CASSLEGGTTDTQYF. The CDR3 DNA reads as TGTGCCAGCAGCTTAGAGGGGGGGACCACAGATACGCAGTATTTT.

This clone was seen a single time. This sequence joins TRBV2 and TRBJ1-2; D gene ambiguous. The germline gives CDR1 SNHLY, CDR2 FYNNEI. V dropped 2 bases and J dropped 4 bases, with 5 bases sitting between them. The CDR3 spans 12 residues. The CDR3 sequence is CASSELAYGYTF. The CDR3 DNA follows: TGTGCCAGCAGTGAATTGGCCTATGGCTACACCTTC.

The rearrangement joins TRBV28 to TRBJ1-5; a weak D match, TRBD1 (6 bases). Germline values: CDR1 MDHEN, CDR2 SYDVKM. The CDR3 is 15 amino acids. V was trimmed by 2 bases and J by 9 bases, leaving 17 bases between them. CDR3 loop: CASSLMKGGGGPQHF. CDR3 DNA: TGTGCCAGCAGTTTAATGAAAGGGGGTGGAGGGCCCCAGCATTTT.

Notes on this clone: The same CDR3 is also encoded by other DNA sequences in this sample. The rearrangement uses TRBV11-2 and TRBJ2-1, with TRBD2 matching 12 bases. CDR3 length equals 15 residues. The germline V gene has CDR1 SGHAT and CDR2 FQNNGV. The V gene end was trimmed by 5 bases and the J gene end by 7 bases; junction bases not matched to a gene: 6. The CDR3 is CASSPGLAGLNEQFF. As DNA, the CDR3 is TGTGCCAGCAGCCCAGGACTAGCGGGATTGAATGAGCAGTTCTTC. Full variable domain (remainder filled in from reference TRBV11-2 and TRBJ2-1): EAGVAQSPRYKIIEKRQSVAFWCNPISGHATLYWYQQILGQGPKLLIQFQNNGVVDDSQLPKDRFSAERLKGVDSTLKIQPAKLEDSAVYLCASSPGLAGLNEQFFGPGTRLTVL.

The chain uses TRBV5-1 and TRBJ2-3; possible D gene TRBD2, 5 bases. The CDR3 has 13 residues. Germline V gene lookup returns CDR1 SGHRS and CDR2 YFSETQ. The V and J ends lost 2 bases and 3 bases respectively, with 7 bases between them. The CDR3 protein is CASSFEGTDTQYF. The DNA for the CDR3 is TGCGCCAGCAGCTTTGAGGGAACAGATACGCAGTATTTT.

This clone was observed once. This sequence joins TRBV5-6 and TRBJ1-1; D might be TRBD1 (6 bases). CDR1 and CDR2 from the germline V gene are SGHDT and YYEEEE. The V gene lost 4 bases and the J gene lost 4 bases, with 17 bases spanning the gap. The CDR3 contains 15 residues. CDR3 protein: CASSPGDTVGTEAFF. CDR3 DNA: TGTGCCAGCAGCCCCGGGGACACGGTCGGCACTGAAGCTTTCTTT.

The rearrangement joins TRBV4-2 to TRBJ2-7, with D possibly matching TRBD1 (5 bases). Germline V lookup: CDR1 LGHNA, CDR2 YNFKEQ. V was cut by 0 bases and J by 3 bases, with 9 bases left in between. This CDR3 has 14 residues. The chain's CDR3 is CASSQDQTDYEQYF. The CDR3 DNA reads as TGTGCCAGCAGCCAAGATCAGACAGACTACGAGCAGTACTTC.

The gene calls are TRBV19 and TRBJ1-5, with TRBD1 identical over 7 bases. The J segment lost 4 bases and the V segment lost 6 bases, leaving 12 bases of the junction unmatched. Germline loops: CDR1 LNHDA, CDR2 SQIVND (reference sequence). This CDR3 spans 16 amino acids. Written as DNA, the CDR3 is TGTGCCAGTAGAGTCGACTGGACAGGAGTTAATCAGCCCCAGCATTTT. It codes for CASRVDWTGVNQPQHF.

Here the CDR3 DNA reads TGTGCCAGCTCACCTGGCGGGGGAACTAATGAAAAACTGTTTTTT. Protein product: CASSPGGGTNEKLFF. The rearrangement uses TRBV18 and TRBJ1-4, with D possibly being TRBD1 (5 bases). The length of the CDR3 is 15 residues. CDR1 and CDR2 (germline): KGHSH, LQKENI. Trimming took 3 bases from V and 1 from J, leaving 9 bases between them.

The V gene is TRBV6-5, the J gene TRBJ2-7; 14 nucleotides match TRBD2. CDR1 and CDR2 (germline): MNHEY, SVGAGI. V gave up 5 bases and J gave up 4 bases; unmatched junction bases: 4. This CDR3 has 15 residues. Written as DNA, the CDR3 is TGTGCCAGCAGTCTTCGGACTAGCGGGGGGTACGAGCAGTACTTC. Residues: CASSLRTSGGYEQYF.

V usage is TRBV4-1 and J usage is TRBJ1-4, with TRBD1 matching over 7 bases. V dropped 2 bases and J dropped 4; count of bases not matched to a gene: 7. Looked up from germline, CDR1 is MGHRA and CDR2 is YSYEKL. The CDR3 is made up of 16 amino acids. For the CDR3, the DNA is TGCGCCAGCAGCCAAATCGGGACAGCGGTTAATGAAAAACTGTTTTTT. It is translated as CASSQIGTAVNEKLFF.

This chain uses TRBV30 with TRBJ1-6; a weak D match, TRBD1 (5 bases). This CDR3 is 15 amino acids long. Germline V lookup: CDR1 GTSNPN, CDR2 SVGIG (reference sequence). V lost 1 base, J lost 7 bases, and 14 bases lay in between. CDR3 protein: CAWSEELKGNSPLHF. In DNA, the CDR3 is TGTGCCTGGAGTGAGGAATTGAAGGGGAATTCACCCCTCCACTTT.

The V gene is TRBV7-2, the J gene TRBJ2-1; no firm D call. The V gene's germline CDR1 is SGHTA and CDR2 FQGNSA. V was pared by 0 bases and J by 7 bases, with 13 bases between. This CDR3 has 15 residues. Written as DNA, the CDR3 is TGTGCCAGCAGCTTAGCGCGAGGTATACAAAATGAGCAGTTCTTC. It codes for CASSLARGIQNEQFF.

The V gene is TRBV28, the J gene TRBJ2-5, with 11 bases fitting TRBD1. The ends lost 4 bases at V and 3 bases at J; junction bases unmatched: 4. The CDR3 length is 15 residues. The V gene's germline CDR1 is MDHEN and CDR2 SYDVKM. The CDR3 loop reads CASSSGTGGKETQYF. The CDR3 bases are TGTGCCAGCAGTTCCGGGACAGGGGGTAAAGAGACCCAGTACTTC.

The chain combines TRBV5-4 with TRBJ2-3, with 11 bases that match TRBD2. The length of the CDR3 is 16 residues. The V and J ends lost 4 bases and 4 bases, in that order; junction bases with no gene match: 8. Looked up from germline, CDR1 is SGHNT and CDR2 is YYREEE (reference sequence). This CDR3 reads CASSPTSGKGSDTQYF. The CDR3, as DNA: TGTGCCAGCAGCCCGACTAGCGGGAAGGGCTCAGATACGCAGTATTTT. Full variable domain (outside the CDR3, taken from reference TRBV5-4 and TRBJ2-3): ETGVTQSPTHLIKTRGQQVTLRCSSQSGHNTVSWYQQALGQGPQFIFQYYREEENGRGNFPPRFSGLQFPNYSSELNVNALELDDSALYLCASSPTSGKGSDTQYFGPGTRLTVL.